Listed below are T cell receptor beta chains from one sample, sequenced in a study of T-cell reconstitution after alpha-beta-depleted transplantation in children. One entry per CDR3 protein, called by TCRdb with MiXCR from the PCR reads. This table has 670,000 or so distinct CDR3 sequences, roughly 14% appearing once. The specimen was PBMCs, collected before TCRalphabeta/CD19-depleted stem cell transplant. All receptors derive from a girl aged 2 to 9 with congenital amegakaryocytic thrombocytopenia, due to receive a stem cell transplant. CDR3s include the opening cysteine and the closing phenylalanine or tryptophan. D genes are given only for firm matches. Some rows have no size entry. The others give once, few or many, or a class for an expanded clone.

cdr3_aa cdr3_nt v_call clone_size j_call d_call
CASSSGVLTGEEGYTF TGTGCCAGCAGTTCCGGGGTCCTAACAGGGGAGGAGGGCTACACCTTC TRBV27 NA TRBJ1-2 TRBD1
CSARVLYETSYGYTF TGCAGTGCTAGAGTCTTATACGAAACTAGCTATGGCTACACCTTC TRBV20-1 NA TRBJ1-2 NA
CSVTAHTYEQYF TGCAGTGTGACAGCTCATACTTACGAGCAGTACTTC TRBV20-1 few TRBJ2-7 NA
CASTGDRYGYTF TGCGCCAGCACGGGGGATCGCTATGGCTACACCTTC TRBV5-1 many TRBJ1-2 NA
CASSFLGNEQFF TGTGCCAGCAGTTTCCTGGGGAATGAGCAGTTCTTC TRBV27 many TRBJ2-1 NA
CASLWAGGLEETQYF TGTGCCAGCCTTTGGGCCGGGGGCCTTGAAGAGACCCAGTACTTC TRBV11-2 few TRBJ2-5 NA
CATSRDFGGNTEAFF TGTGCCACCAGCAGAGATTTTGGGGGGAACACTGAAGCTTTCTTT TRBV15 many TRBJ1-1 NA
CATQPLTDTGELFF TGTGCCACCCAGCCCCTGACAGATACCGGGGAGCTGTTTTTT TRBV28 many TRBJ2-2 NA
CASSFARGETQYF TGCGCCAGCAGCTTCGCCAGAGGGGAGACCCAGTACTTC TRBV5-1 few TRBJ2-5 NA
CASSSRGVAGETQYF TGCGCCAGCAGCTCGAGAGGGGTAGCGGGTGAGACCCAGTACTTC TRBV5-1 NA TRBJ2-5 TRBD2
CSAATDQMNTEAFF TGCAGTGCTGCGACAGACCAAATGAACACTGAAGCTTTCTTT TRBV20-1 NA TRBJ1-1 NA
CASSVQGGEQFF TGTGCCAGCAGCGTACAGGGTGGTGAGCAGTTCTTC TRBV28 many TRBJ2-1 NA
CAISGGARNAGVYF TGTGCCATCAGTGGCGGGGCTCGAAACGCCGGGGTGTACTTC TRBV10-3 many TRBJ2-7 NA
CASTPGTAQETQYF TGTGCCAGCACCCCGGGGACAGCTCAAGAGACCCAGTACTTC TRBV12-3/TRBV12-4 many TRBJ2-5 TRBD1
CATSREGISYNEQFF TGTGCCACCAGCAGAGAAGGAATATCGTACAATGAGCAGTTCTTC TRBV15 many TRBJ2-1 NA
CASGLGGRAYEQYF TGTGCTAGTGGTTTAGGGGGTCGCGCCTACGAGCAGTACTTC TRBV12-5 NA TRBJ2-7 NA
CSASDGPDTQYF TGCAGTGCCTCAGATGGCCCAGATACGCAGTATTTT TRBV20-1 many TRBJ2-3 NA
CSAQDYPGSGDYNEQFF TGCAGTGCTCAGGACTACCCGGGGAGTGGGGACTACAATGAGCAGTTCTTC TRBV20-1 many TRBJ2-1 NA
CASTQVAGAGGSDTQYF TGTGCCAGCACCCAGGTAGCGGGGGCCGGAGGGTCAGATACGCAGTATTTT TRBV28 NA TRBJ2-3 TRBD2
CASSQPPGALTYEQYF TGTGCCAGCAGCCAACCCCCGGGAGCGCTTACCTACGAGCAGTACTTC TRBV4-2 NA TRBJ2-7 NA
CASSPQLAASYEQYF TGTGCCAGCAGCCCTCAATTAGCGGCAAGCTACGAGCAGTACTTC TRBV3-1 NA TRBJ2-7 NA
CASRKTSGKNIQYF TGTGCCAGCAGGAAGACTAGCGGAAAAAACATTCAGTACTTC TRBV6-1 many TRBJ2-4 TRBD2
CASSVRSGPGELFF TGCGCCAGCAGCGTCCGGAGTGGTCCCGGGGAGCTGTTTTTT TRBV5-1 few TRBJ2-2 NA
CTGGRGEDEQFF TGCACCGGGGGACGCGGAGAGGATGAGCAGTTCTTC TRBV20-1 NA TRBJ2-1 NA
CSVEVRGNYGYTF TGCAGCGTTGAAGTCAGGGGGAACTATGGCTACACCTTC TRBV29-1 many TRBJ1-2 TRBD1
CASSQASEQFF TGTGCCAGCAGCCAGGCCAGCGAGCAGTTCTTC TRBV4-2 few TRBJ2-1 NA
CSAREAGGNSPLHF TGCAGTGCTAGAGAAGCAGGGGGCAATTCACCCCTCCACTTT TRBV20-1 many TRBJ1-6 TRBD1
CASSFGHTQETQYF TGCGCCAGCAGCTTCGGACATACACAAGAGACCCAGTACTTC TRBV5-1 few TRBJ2-5 NA
CASCRSGNKIYSGANVLTF TGTGCCAGCTGCCGTAGCGGGAATAAAATATACTCTGGGGCCAACGTCCTGACTTTC TRBV2 NA TRBJ2-6 TRBD2
CASSPPGFLGAYYGYTF TGTGCCAGCAGCCCCCCCGGGTTTCTCGGCGCTTACTATGGCTACACCTTC TRBV7-9 few TRBJ1-2 NA
CASSSILGASPLHF TGCGCCAGCAGCTCAATTCTAGGGGCTTCACCCCTCCACTTT TRBV5-1 many TRBJ1-6 NA
CASSYSNSGSWAGELFF TGTGCCAGCAGTTACTCGAACAGCGGGAGTTGGGCCGGGGAGCTGTTTTTT TRBV6-5 NA TRBJ2-2 TRBD2
CASIGDSLYPRSEGGTDTQYF TGTGCCAGCATAGGCGACAGCCTGTACCCTCGGTCCGAGGGTGGCACAGATACGCAGTATTTT TRBV6-4 many TRBJ2-3 NA
CASSHASGTPRSQYF TGCGCCAGCAGCCATGCTAGCGGGACCCCTCGAAGCCAGTACTTC TRBV5-1 NA TRBJ2-5 TRBD2
CASSWTSGIFDTGELFF TGCGCCAGCAGCTGGACTAGCGGGATTTTCGACACCGGGGAGCTGTTTTTT TRBV5-1 many TRBJ2-2 TRBD2
CASSLKGFEVGANVLTF TGCGCCAGCAGCTTGAAGGGTTTCGAGGTTGGGGCCAACGTCCTGACTTTC TRBV5-1 NA TRBJ2-6 NA
CSARVGGVYEQYF TGCAGTGCTAGAGTAGGTGGCGTTTACGAGCAGTACTTC TRBV20-1 NA TRBJ2-7 NA